This T cell receptor beta chain came from a study of blood T cell repertoires in COVID-19. This clone appeared a single time. Sequencing used immunoSEQ multiplex PCR; TCRdb keeps in-frame clones, though not all of them. The sample consists of some 240,000 clones, over 70% of them appearing once. This CDR3 is built from 14 residues. Per germline, CDR1 SGDLS and CDR2 YYNGEE. Trimming shortened V by 2 bases and J by 9 bases, and 15 bases separated the two germline ends. The chain carries TRBV9 and TRBJ2-1; D possibly corresponds to TRBD1 (6 bases). The specimen was peripheral blood. The TCR comes from a woman in her seventies with acute or convalescent COVID-19. DNA for the CDR3: TGTGCCAGCAGCGTGTATGGGGGCCTGAGTGAGCAGTTCTTC. It codes for CASSVYGGLSEQFF.